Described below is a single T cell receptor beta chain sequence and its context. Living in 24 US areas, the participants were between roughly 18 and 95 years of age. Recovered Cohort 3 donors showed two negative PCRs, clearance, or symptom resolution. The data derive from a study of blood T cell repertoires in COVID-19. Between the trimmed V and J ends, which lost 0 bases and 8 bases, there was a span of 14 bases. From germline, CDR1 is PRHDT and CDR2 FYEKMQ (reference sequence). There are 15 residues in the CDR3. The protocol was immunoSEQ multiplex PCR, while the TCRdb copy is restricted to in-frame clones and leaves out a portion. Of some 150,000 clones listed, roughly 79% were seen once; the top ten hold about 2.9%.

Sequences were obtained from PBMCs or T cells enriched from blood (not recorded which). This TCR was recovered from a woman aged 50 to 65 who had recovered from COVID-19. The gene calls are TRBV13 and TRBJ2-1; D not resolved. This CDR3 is CASSLGTNSRDEQFF. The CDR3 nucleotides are TGTGCCAGCAGCTTAGGGACGAACAGTCGCGATGAGCAGTTCTTC.